The 19 T cell receptor beta chains reported below all come from one sample, sequenced in a study of regulatory T cells in long-lasting Graves disease. Time point noted: newly diagnosed GD, antithyroid drugs for less than 3 months. Construction of the TCR library relied on RNA isolated from PBMCs. TCR beta libraries were built with iRepertoire HTBI primers and Arm-PCR of CDR3 regions. Using its own MiXCR run on the multiplex PCR reads, TCRdb lists one record per CDR3 protein. The sample has roughly 400,000 distinct CDR3 sequences; around 17% are singletons. The same specimen was also included in a second study, on T cells in Graves' hyperthyroidism and ophthalmopathy.

The sample was peripheral blood mononuclear cells (PBMCs), taken at new diagnosis, from a patient treated with antithyroid drugs. Source of these receptors: a woman between 18 and 29 years old with Graves disease.

This clonotype has at least ten counts. The chain couples TRBV5-1 to TRBJ2-7; D is uncertain. Germline V gene data show CDR1 as SGHRS and CDR2 as YFSETQ. Trimming stripped 0 bases from V and 3 bases from J, with 13 bases between. This CDR3 has 15 amino acids. CDR3 residues: CASSLEPTSYYEQYF. CDR3 sequence (DNA): TGCGCCAGCAGCTTGGAACCGACAAGTTACTACGAGCAGTACTTC.

This clonotype was recorded many times. The chain links TRBV29-1 to TRBJ2-5; 7 bases fit TRBD2. With V trimmed by 1 base and J by 5 bases, 1 base remained unmatched. Germline V gene lookup returns CDR1 SQVTM and CDR2 ANQGSEA. The CDR3 contains 12 residues. The CDR3 sequence is CSVEGGGETQYF. The CDR3 nucleotides read TGCAGCGTTGAAGGGGGGGGGGAGACCCAGTACTTC.

The chain employs TRBV9 and TRBJ2-3; the D is unclear. Per the germline V gene, CDR1 is SGDLS and CDR2 is YYNGEE. V was pared by 4 bases and J by 2 bases, with 8 bases between. CDR3 size: 13 residues. Written as DNA, the CDR3 is TGTGCCAGCAGCCGATACCACACAGATACGCAGTATTTT. Translated, it gives CASSRYHTDTQYF.

This clonotype was found many times. The V call is TRBV5-1, the J call TRBJ1-1, with no clear D. The CDR3 contains 13 residues. V was pared by 2 bases and J by 2 bases, with 7 bases between. In germline, CDR1 is SGHRS, CDR2 YFSETQ. CDR3 amino acids: CASSFILNTEAFF. CDR3 nucleotide sequence: TGCGCCAGCAGCTTCATCTTAAACACTGAAGCTTTCTTT.

This clonotype was recorded at least ten times. The chain combines TRBV3-1 with TRBJ2-1; unclear D gene. This CDR3 has 12 amino acids. Germline CDR1 is LGHDT and CDR2 is YNNKEL (reference sequence). V was trimmed by 2 bases and J by 9 bases, leaving 8 bases between them. DNA of the CDR3: TGTGCCAGCAGCCAACCATATGGTGAGCAGTTCTTC. Translated: CASSQPYGEQFF.

The table lists this clonotype with many counts. The chain has TRBV7-8 and TRBJ2-1; possibly TRBD1 or TRBD2 for D (5 bases each). This CDR3 is 15 amino acids long. V lost 4 bases and J 8 bases, leaving 18 bases between the germline ends. The V gene's germline CDR1 is SGHVS and CDR2 FQNEAQ. This CDR3 is CASSSNPGPRYEQFF. CDR3 bases: TGTGCCAGCAGCTCAAACCCGGGGCCCAGATATGAGCAGTTCTTC.

The chain is built from TRBV18 and TRBJ1-1; the D gene is possibly TRBD1 (5 bases). The CDR3 runs to 15 residues. Germline values: CDR1 KGHSH, CDR2 LQKENI. With 3 bases removed from V and 1 base from J, the gap between germline ends came to 12 bases. The CDR3 reads CASSPGRSENTEAFF. DNA for the CDR3: TGTGCCAGCTCACCGGGGCGAAGCGAGAACACTGAAGCTTTCTTT. Full variable domain (outside the CDR3, taken from reference TRBV18 and TRBJ1-1): NAGVMQNPRHLVRRRGQEARLRCSPMKGHSHVYWYRQLPEEGLKFMVYLQKENIIDESGMPKERFSAEFPKEGPSILRIQQVVRGDSAAYFCASSPGRSENTEAFFGQGTRLTVV.

This chain joins TRBV6-1 and TRBJ2-3, with 11 bases matching TRBD1. The germline V gene has CDR1 MNHNS and CDR2 SASEGT. V gave up 6 bases and J gave up 5 bases; unmatched junction bases: 7. The length of the CDR3 is 15 residues. In DNA form, the CDR3 reads TGTGCCAGCAGCATTCCGGGACAGGGGGGAGATACGCAGTATTTT. Translating it yields CASSIPGQGGDTQYF.

This chain joins TRBV7-9 and TRBJ2-1, with TRBD2 matching over 8 bases. This CDR3 has 18 residues. The germline V gene has CDR1 SEHNR and CDR2 FQNEAQ (reference sequence). With V trimmed by 1 base and J by 7 bases, 15 bases remained unmatched. The CDR3 reads CASSLGVHFQRELNEQFF. DNA for the CDR3: TGTGCCAGCAGCTTAGGCGTCCACTTCCAGCGGGAGTTGAATGAGCAGTTCTTC.

In its sample, this clonotype was seen many times. The chain is built from TRBV10-2 and TRBJ2-3, with D perhaps given as TRBD1 or TRBD2 (6 bases each). CDR3 length: 14 amino acids. The ends were cut back, 0 bases at V and 6 bases at J, with 10 bases in the middle. CDR1 WSHSY and CDR2 SAAADI come from the germline V gene. DNA for the CDR3: TGCGCCAGCAGTGAGTCGGGGGCGGGGGATACGCAGTATTTT. Translated, it gives CASSESGAGDTQYF.

This clonotype came up many times. The chain carries TRBV2 and TRBJ2-1; tentatively, D is TRBD2 (5 bases). The CDR3 runs 14 residues. Trimming removed 3 bases at V and 4 bases at J, with 10 bases between. CDR1 is SNHLY, CDR2 FYNNEI, per germline. DNA for the CDR3: TGTGCCAGCAGTGACGGGGAGTTGTACAATGAGCAGTTCTTC. Amino acids: CASSDGELYNEQFF.

The rearrangement links TRBV7-8 to TRBJ2-7; 10 bases align to TRBD2. The CDR3 extends over 16 amino acids. The germline gives CDR1 SGHVS, CDR2 FQNEAQ. V shed 2 bases and J 9 bases; nucleotides not matched to a gene: 13. The chain's CDR3 is CASSLSASGRPYWQYF. In DNA form, the CDR3 reads TGTGCCAGCAGCTTATCGGCTAGCGGGAGACCTTATTGGCAGTACTTC.

Regarding this clonotype: It differs at one base from a far larger clone, so likely a read error. The V and J genes are TRBV12-3 or TRBV12-4 and TRBJ2-1; 8 bases match TRBD2. This CDR3 contains 16 residues. The CDR3 region has the DNA TGTGCCAGCAGTTTTGTGACGGGAGGGCCCTACAATGAGCAGCTCTTC. This sequence encodes CASSFVTGGPYNEQLF.

This clonotype was counted ten times or more. The chain joins TRBV11-2 to TRBJ2-3; D is unclear. Looked up from germline, CDR1 is SGHAT and CDR2 is FQNNGV. Trimming stripped 3 bases from V and 4 bases from J, with 11 bases between. The CDR3 has 14 residues. CDR3 nucleotides: TGTGCCAGCAGCTTCTGGAGCCCAGCAGATACGCAGTATTTT. It is translated as CASSFWSPADTQYF.

This clonotype was counted between two and nine times. The rearrangement joins TRBV3-1 to TRBJ2-5; maybe TRBD2 (5 bases). The germline gives CDR1 LGHDT, CDR2 YNNKEL (reference sequence). Deletions cut 0 bases from V and 5 bases from J, with 10 bases between. CDR3 length: 14 residues. CDR3 coding DNA: TGTGCCAGCAGCCAAGAGCTAGCTCGGGAGACCCAGTACTTC. This translates into CASSQELARETQYF.

J is TRBJ2-2 and V is TRBV10-3, with 10 positions matching TRBD2. The J segment lost 1 base and the V segment lost 8 bases, leaving 31 bases of the junction unmatched. The germline V gene has CDR1 ENHRY and CDR2 SYGVKD. CDR3 length equals 24 residues. CDR3 loop: CAIFMAGVGTSQREGQENTGELFF. Written as DNA, the CDR3 is TGTGCCATCTTTATGGCGGGTGTCGGGACGTCCCAGCGGGAGGGCCAGGAGAACACCGGGGAGCTGTTTTTT.

Only a few counts were recorded for this clonotype. Here the CDR3 DNA reads TGCGCCAGCAGCTCTTCTAGCGGGAGGGGAAATGAGCAGTTCTTC. This codes for CASSSSSGRGNEQFF. The chain couples TRBV5-1 to TRBJ2-1; 12 positions agree with TRBD2. Germline-derived CDR1 and CDR2 are SGHRS and YFSETQ. After removal of 3 bases from V and 7 bases from J, the junction contained 5 bases not matched to a gene. This CDR3 has 15 amino acids. Complete variable domain (other parts from reference TRBV5-1 and TRBJ2-1): KAGVTQTPRYLIKTRGQQVTLSCSPISGHRSVSWYQQTPGQGLQFLFEYFSETQRNKGNFPGRFSGRQFSNSRSEMNVSTLELGDSALYLCASSSSSGRGNEQFFGPGTRLTVL.

J is TRBJ1-1 and V is TRBV28; D gene ambiguous. CDR3 length equals 13 residues. V shed 6 bases and J shed 5 bases, with 13 bases lying between them. Per the germline V gene, CDR1 is MDHEN and CDR2 is SYDVKM. The CDR3 DNA sequence: TGTGCCAGCAGAGAGGGAATGTGGACTGAAGCTTTCTTT. Translated, it gives CASREGMWTEAFF.

CDR3 DNA sequence: TGTGCCAGCAGTGAAGCGGGACAGGGGGACGACTACACTACCTCTGGAAACACCATATATTTT. Translated, it gives CASSEAGQGDDYTTSGNTIYF. The V call is TRBV6-2 or TRBV6-3, the J call TRBJ1-3; 11 bases agree with TRBD1. Germline V CDR1 and CDR2: MNHEY, SVGEGT. Trimming took 5 bases from V and 0 from J; bases not matched to a gene: 18. The CDR3 has 21 amino acids.